This TCR beta chain was obtained from a study of blood T cells in healthy people across ages. V dropped 3 bases and J dropped 2; count of bases not matched to a gene: 4. This CDR3 comprises 16 residues. From germline, CDR1 is SGHNT and CDR2 YYREEE (reference sequence). Primed by a sample-barcoded 5' primer and a J-beta primer mix, a second PCR proceeded for roughly 6 to 12 cycles. TCRdb ran MiXCR on the 5' RACE reads and lists one entry per CDR3 protein. Here the sample spans approximately 800,000 distinct CDR3 sequences, more than 50% being singletons. With respect to this clonotype: Its antigen is unidentified.

Whole-study findings and limits: Total diversity from one million sequenced T cells was likely underestimated. Donor CMV status was unknown, possibly confounding expanded clonotype changes.

The clonotype originates from a man aged 40-49 years in good health. The V call is TRBV5-4, the J call TRBJ2-5, with 13 bases identical to TRBD2. Sequencing was carried out using blood. The CDR3: CASSSQLAGGQETQYF. DNA of the CDR3: TGTGCCAGCAGCTCACAACTAGCGGGAGGGCAAGAGACCCAGTACTTC.